This T cell receptor (beta chain) was documented in a study of identifying expanded T cells in peripheral blood. No infections or other immune events were documented during collection. The CDR3 contains 14 residues. V lost 2 bases, J lost 3 bases, and 4 bases stayed unmatched. Germline loops: CDR1 SGHTA, CDR2 FQGNSA. Overall study findings and caveats: Differentially abundant clones: roughly 1.2 between replicates, 16.4 at about two weeks, more than 18 at four.

Regarding this clone: The target antigen is unknown.

Sequencing was performed with immunoSEQ multiplex PCR; in TCRdb, only in-frame clones are kept and a portion is missing. This sample has about 91,000 clones, with about nine tenths found just once. The J gene is TRBJ2-7, the V gene TRBV7-2; 7 bases are a match to TRBD1. Input material: blood. The receptor was derived from a person aged 18 to 75 in good health. CDR3 loop: CASSLPGQFYEQYF. CDR3 nucleotides: TGTGCCAGCAGCTTACCGGGACAGTTCTACGAGCAGTACTTC.